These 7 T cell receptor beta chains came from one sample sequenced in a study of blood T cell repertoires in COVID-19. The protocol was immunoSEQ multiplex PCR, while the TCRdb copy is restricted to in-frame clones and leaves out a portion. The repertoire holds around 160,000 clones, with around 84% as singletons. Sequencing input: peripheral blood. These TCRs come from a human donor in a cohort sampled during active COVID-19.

CDR3 in amino acids: CASRQGQLRSRTQYF. In nucleotides, the CDR3 is TGTGCCAGCAGGCAGGGACAGTTAAGATCTCGGACCCAGTACTTC. The chain links TRBV28 to TRBJ2-5; TRBD1 aligns across 7 bases. From germline, CDR1 is MDHEN and CDR2 SYDVKM. V gave up 6 bases and J gave up 7 bases; unmatched junction bases: 14. The CDR3 consists of 15 residues.

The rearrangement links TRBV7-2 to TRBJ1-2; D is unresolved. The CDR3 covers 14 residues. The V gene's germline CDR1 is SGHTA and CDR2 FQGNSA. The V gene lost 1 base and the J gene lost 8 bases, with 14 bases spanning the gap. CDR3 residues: CASSLEGGLGGYTF. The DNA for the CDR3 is TGTGCCAGCAGCTTAGAAGGAGGTTTGGGCGGCTACACCTTC.

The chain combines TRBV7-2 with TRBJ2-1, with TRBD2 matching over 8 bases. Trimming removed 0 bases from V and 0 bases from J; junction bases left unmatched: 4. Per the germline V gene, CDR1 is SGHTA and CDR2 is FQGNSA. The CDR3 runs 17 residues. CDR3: CASSLAWLAGSYNEQFF. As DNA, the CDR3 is TGTGCCAGCAGCTTAGCGTGGCTAGCGGGCTCCTACAATGAGCAGTTCTTC. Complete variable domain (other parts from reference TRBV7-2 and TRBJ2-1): GAGVSQSPSNKVTEKGKDVELRCDPISGHTALYWYRQSLGQGLEFLIYFQGNSAPDKSGLPSDRFSAERTGGSVSTLTIQRTQQEDSAVYLCASSLAWLAGSYNEQFFGPGTRLTVL.

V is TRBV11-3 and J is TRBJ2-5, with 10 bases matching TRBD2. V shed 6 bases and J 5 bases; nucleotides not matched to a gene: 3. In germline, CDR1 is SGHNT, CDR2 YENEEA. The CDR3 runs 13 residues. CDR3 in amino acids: CASRTGLAETQYF. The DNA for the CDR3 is TGTGCCAGCAGGACGGGACTAGCGGAGACCCAGTACTTC.

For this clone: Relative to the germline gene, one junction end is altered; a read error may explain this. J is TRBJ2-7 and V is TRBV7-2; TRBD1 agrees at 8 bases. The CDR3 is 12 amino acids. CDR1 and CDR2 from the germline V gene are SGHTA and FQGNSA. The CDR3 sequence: CASSPRQGRARF. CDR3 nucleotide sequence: TGTGCCAGCAGCCCAAGACAGGGGCGAGCGCGTTTC.

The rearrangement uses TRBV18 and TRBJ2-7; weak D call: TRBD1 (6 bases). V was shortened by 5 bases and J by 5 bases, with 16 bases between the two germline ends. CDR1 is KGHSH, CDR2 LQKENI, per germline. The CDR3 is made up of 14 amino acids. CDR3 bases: TGTGCCAGCTCATTCCAGACAGGTGGCAACGAGCAGTACTTC. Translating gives CASSFQTGGNEQYF.

The CDR3 loop is CASARRVGRETQYF. CDR3 nucleotide sequence: TGTGCCAGCGCCCGTCGGGTGGGGCGAGAGACCCAGTACTTC. The rearrangement links TRBV7-2 to TRBJ2-5; the D gene is possibly TRBD1 (5 bases). Germline V CDR1 and CDR2: SGHTA, FQGNSA. The CDR3 spans 14 residues. Trimming shortened V by 8 bases and J by 4 bases, and 17 bases separated the two germline ends.